The clone carrying this T cell receptor (beta chain) was seen a single time. The source of the sample is a study of blood T cell repertoires in COVID-19. Study information: The origin of the acute and convalescent COVID-19 samples was the United States, Italy and Spain. The analysed material was cDNA or gDNA that came from T cells, B-cell-depleted T cells, or PBMCs.

Original handling: Amplification with reference gene primers provided the estimates of nucleated cell counts. Generated by immunoSEQ multiplex PCR, the TCRdb table keeps only in-frame clones and is missing some. Clone size and the V and J calls come from that table; the DNA yielded D and trimming. Of fewer than 85,000 clones in the sample, under 80% were seen once. Sequences were obtained from peripheral blood. The TCR sequence derives from an elderly woman with active or convalescent COVID-19.

DNA of the CDR3: TGTGCCAGCAGCCCGGGACTAGCGAGGGGCTCCTACAATGAGCAGTTCTTC. Its protein product is CASSPGLARGSYNEQFF. This chain connects TRBV7-3 to TRBJ2-1; 10 nucleotides align to TRBD2. Looked up from germline, CDR1 is SGHTA and CDR2 is FQGTGA. Germline trimming cut 5 bases from V and 0 bases from J; bases unmatched to any gene: 7. CDR3 length: 17 residues. The full variable domain, its missing parts supplied by reference TRBV7-3 and TRBJ2-1, is GAGVSQTPSNKVTEKGKYVELRCDPISGHTALYWYRQSLGQGPEFLIYFQGTGAADDSGLPNDRFFAVRPEGSVSTLKIQRTERGDSAVYLCASSPGLARGSYNEQFFGPGTRLTVL.